The present T cell receptor beta chain was sequenced within a study of shared clonotypes between healthy human individuals. Study observations and caveats: About 5.2% was the fraction of naive CD4 clonotypes found shared across several donors.

Assay: immunoSEQ multiplex PCR; the TCRdb copy retains only in-frame clones and omits some. The table records around 2.1 million clones, nearly 97% of them present only once. For this clone: The antigen is unknown.

CDR3 length: 15 residues. The germline CDR1 and CDR2 sequences are SGHKS and YYEKEE (reference sequence). Deletions cut 2 bases from V and 2 bases from J, with 11 bases between. The receptor was derived from a man between 18 and 35 years old in good health. The V and J genes are TRBV5-5 and TRBJ1-5, with a tentative D call TRBD1 (6 bases). Sequenced: naive CD4+ T cells sorted from blood. Sample subset: CD45RA+ positively selected. CDR3 sequence (DNA): TGTGCCAGCAGCTTCGGGGGGCTGGGCAATCAGCCCCAGCATTTT. Protein product: CASSFGGLGNQPQHF.